One and the same sample provided the 29 T cell receptor beta chains below, sequenced in a study of cytomegalovirus exposure and HLA in healthy donors. PCR primers comprised 60 Vbeta and 13 Jbeta primers. The repertoire was sequenced with immunoSEQ multiplex PCR; TCRdb's copy has only in-frame clones and lacks some. The table includes about 180,000 clones, roughly 85% detected once. The sample comprised PBMCs. The receptors here all came from a man aged 35 to 55 in good health and CMV-seropositive.

This chain links TRBV27 with TRBJ2-1, with D tentatively TRBD2 (5 bases). CDR1 MNHEY and CDR2 SMNVEV come from the germline V gene (reference sequence). V was clipped by 0 bases and J by 0 bases, with 9 bases between them. The CDR3 is made up of 16 amino acids. In nucleotides, the CDR3 is TGTGCCAGCAGTTTATCTTCGGGGAGCTCCTACAATGAGCAGTTCTTC. This translates into CASSLSSGSSYNEQFF.

Only a few counts were recorded for this clone. In DNA, the CDR3 is TGTGCCAGCAGCCAAGTCACATTCTACGAGCAGTACTTC. Encoded protein: CASSQVTFYEQYF. The chain joins TRBV14 to TRBJ2-7; D ambiguous. Germline V lookup: CDR1 SGHDN, CDR2 FVKESK. The CDR3 spans 13 residues. Trimming cost V 1 base and J 3 bases, with 7 bases left between them.

The chain links TRBV27 to TRBJ2-7; 8 nucleotides line up with TRBD2. The germline CDR1 and CDR2 sequences are MNHEY and SMNVEV (reference sequence). The CDR3 is made up of 15 amino acids. V shed 4 bases and J 5 bases; nucleotides not matched to a gene: 10. The CDR3: CASSSPSGGVDEQYF. Here the CDR3 DNA reads TGTGCCAGCAGTTCCCCATCGGGAGGGGTGGACGAGCAGTACTTC.

This clone occurred a few times. The V call is TRBV28, the J call TRBJ2-7; D is ambiguous. Germline CDR1 and CDR2: MDHEN and SYDVKM. Trimming removed 4 bases from V and 2 bases from J, with 3 bases in between. This CDR3 has 11 residues. CDR3 loop: CASSSPYEQYF. The CDR3 DNA sequence: TGTGCCAGCAGTTCTCCCTACGAGCAGTACTTC.

The CDR3 DNA reads as TGTGCCAGCAGCTTGGGGGGAGGCAATCAGCCCCAGCATTTT. This translates into CASSLGGGNQPQHF. This chain links TRBV5-5 with TRBJ1-5; D remains ambiguous. From germline, CDR1 is SGHKS and CDR2 YYEKEE (reference sequence). The germline V and J ends were trimmed by 0 bases and 2 bases, with 6 bases remaining between them. The length of the CDR3 is 14 residues.

The CDR3 here is CASSLTEVHGYTF. CDR3 DNA: TGTGCCAGCAGCCTGACAGAAGTTCATGGCTACACCTTC. The chain recombines TRBV6-5 with TRBJ1-2; maybe TRBD1 (5 bases). Germline V gives CDR1 MNHEY, CDR2 SVGAGI. The CDR3 length is 13 residues. Deletions cut 6 bases from V and 6 bases from J, with 14 bases between.

The chain couples TRBV6-5 to TRBJ1-6, with TRBD1 as a possible D gene (6 bases). V gave up 5 bases and J gave up 8 bases, with 13 bases separating them. The CDR3 runs to 14 residues. Germline values: CDR1 MNHEY, CDR2 SVGAGI. The CDR3 DNA reads as TGTGCCAGCAGTAAACAGGGCCGAGATTCACCCCTCCACTTT. Translating it yields CASSKQGRDSPLHF.

This chain joins TRBV7-2 and TRBJ1-5; D call uncertain. In germline, CDR1 is SGHTA, CDR2 FQGNSA. The CDR3 is made up of 14 amino acids. The V gene lost 7 bases and the J gene lost 5 bases, with 15 bases spanning the gap. The CDR3 is CASTHYYNDQPQHF. CDR3 DNA: TGTGCCAGCACCCATTATTACAACGATCAGCCCCAGCATTTT.

This clone appeared a few times. The chain couples TRBV7-2 to TRBJ2-5, with TRBD1 matching 9 bases. V lost 5 bases, J lost 2 bases, and 9 bases stayed unmatched. Germline values: CDR1 SGHTA, CDR2 FQGNSA. CDR3 length: 16 residues. CDR3 sequence: CASSLRPGTGQETQYF. As DNA, the CDR3 is TGTGCCAGCAGCCTTAGACCAGGGACAGGGCAAGAGACCCAGTACTTC.

This clone was recorded a few times. V gene TRBV6-5 combines with J gene TRBJ1-2; TRBD1 aligns across 7 bases. The ends lost 6 bases at V and 4 bases at J; junction bases unmatched: 8. The CDR3 runs 14 residues. Germline V gene lookup returns CDR1 MNHEY and CDR2 SVGAGI. The CDR3 coding sequence is TGTGCCAGCAGCGATGACAGGGCTCCCTATGGCTACACCTTC. Translation: CASSDDRAPYGYTF.

This clone was seen only once. This sequence joins TRBV28 and TRBJ1-5; tentatively, D is TRBD1 (6 bases). Trimming stripped 1 base from V and 5 bases from J, with 21 bases between. Germline CDR1 reads MDHEN; CDR2 reads SYDVKM. The CDR3 extends over 18 amino acids. The CDR3 sequence: CASSLFLPGGRGDQPQHF. DNA for the CDR3: TGTGCCAGCAGTTTATTCCTCCCAGGAGGCAGGGGAGATCAGCCCCAGCATTTT.

The V gene is TRBV23-1, the J gene TRBJ1-1; D call uncertain. TRBV23-1 is an ORF, and what it does is uncertain. The CDR3 is 15 residues long. Trimming pared 6 bases from V and 0 bases from J, leaving 14 bases between. The DNA of the CDR3 is TGCGCCAGCAGCAGTCGGTGGAGCATGAACACTGAAGCTTTCTTT. Protein sequence: CASSSRWSMNTEAFF.

This sequence joins TRBV14 and TRBJ2-1, with 9 bases lining up with TRBD2. The CDR3 sequence is 16 residues long. Germline V gene data show CDR1 as SGHDN and CDR2 as FVKESK. V shed 5 bases and J 2 bases; nucleotides not matched to a gene: 7. Here the CDR3 reads CASSMLAGAPYNEQFF. DNA of the CDR3: TGTGCCAGCAGCATGTTAGCGGGAGCCCCCTACAATGAGCAGTTCTTC.

This clone was counted a single time. The genes are TRBV7-9 and TRBJ2-1; 15 nucleotides align to TRBD2. CDR1 SEHNR and CDR2 FQNEAQ come from the germline V gene (reference sequence). Trimming took 7 bases from V and 3 from J; bases not matched to a gene: 10. CDR3 size: 18 residues. This CDR3 reads CASNTGLAGGTLYNEQFF. The CDR3 nucleotides are TGTGCCAGCAACACAGGACTAGCGGGAGGGACCCTCTACAATGAGCAGTTCTTC.

Comments on this clone: This specimen includes other DNA sequences encoding the same CDR3. This rearrangement joins TRBV9 to TRBJ2-7; TRBD2 matches at 10 bases. The CDR3 runs 17 residues. With V trimmed by 0 bases and J by 4 bases, 10 bases remained unmatched. Germline V gene sequence: CDR1 SGDLS, CDR2 YYNGEE. This chain's CDR3 is CASSVGLAGAARYEQYF. In DNA, the CDR3 is TGTGCCAGCAGCGTAGGTCTAGCGGGAGCCGCACGTTACGAGCAGTACTTC. The variable domain in full, completed from reference TRBV9 and TRBJ2-7, reads DSGVTQTPKHLITATGQRVTLRCSPRSGDLSVYWYQQSLDQGLQFLIQYYNGEERAKGNILERFSAQQFPDLHSELNLSSLELGDSALYFCASSVGLAGAARYEQYFGPGTRLTVT.

The V call is TRBV10-3, the J call TRBJ2-1; 8 bases fit TRBD2. Germline loops: CDR1 ENHRY, CDR2 SYGVKD. Unmatched junction bases numbered 4, after V lost 7 bases and J lost 5 bases. The CDR3 runs 13 residues. CDR3: CAINGRVDNEQFF. The CDR3 bases are TGTGCCATCAACGGGAGGGTGGACAATGAGCAGTTCTTC.

This sequence joins TRBV6-1 and TRBJ1-2, with 7 bases matching TRBD1. This CDR3 has 13 amino acids. The germline gives CDR1 MNHNS, CDR2 SASEGT. V dropped 5 bases and J dropped 8; count of bases not matched to a gene: 8. As DNA, the CDR3 is TGTGCCAGCAGTACGACAGGGCCAGGAGGCTACACCTTC. Amino acids: CASSTTGPGGYTF.

The gene calls are TRBV9 and TRBJ2-3, with D possibly TRBD2 on 6 matching bases. This CDR3 region has 16 residues. V was shortened by 2 bases and J by 1 base, with 14 bases between the two germline ends. CDR1 and CDR2 from the germline V gene are SGDLS and YYNGEE. CDR3 loop: CASSVDSLAGTDTQYF. The CDR3 nucleotides are TGTGCCAGCAGCGTCGATTCATTAGCGGGCACAGATACGCAGTATTTT.

The chain uses TRBV7-8 and TRBJ2-1; D is unclear. The CDR3 spans 14 residues. From germline, CDR1 is SGHVS and CDR2 FQNEAQ. V shed 4 bases and J shed 2 bases, with 9 bases lying between them. The CDR3 spells CASSYGDTYNEQFF. DNA of the CDR3: TGTGCCAGCAGCTACGGAGATACCTACAATGAGCAGTTCTTC.

The rearrangement links TRBV5-6 to TRBJ2-3, with a possible D match to TRBD2 (10 bases). CDR1 and CDR2 from the germline V gene are SGHDT and YYEEEE. This CDR3 is built from 19 residues. With 3 bases removed from V and 0 bases from J, the gap between germline ends came to 23 bases. The DNA for the CDR3 is TGTGCCAGCAGCTGGACAGGGGTAACTAGCGGGGTGAGCACAGATACGCAGTATTTT. Translating gives CASSWTGVTSGVSTDTQYF. Using reference TRBV5-6 and TRBJ2-3 for the parts outside the CDR3, the full variable domain is DAGVTQSPTHLIKTRGQQVTLRCSPKSGHDTVSWYQQALGQGPQFIFQYYEEEERQRGNFPDRFSGHQFPNYSSELNVNALLLGDSALYLCASSWTGVTSGVSTDTQYFGPGTRLTVL.

V gene TRBV7-9 combines with J gene TRBJ1-1, with 9 bases matching TRBD1. Per the germline V gene, CDR1 is SEHNR and CDR2 is FQNEAQ (reference sequence). CDR3 length: 15 residues. V lost 3 bases, J lost 3 bases, and 5 bases stayed unmatched. CDR3 amino acids: CASSFRTGVDTEAFF. In DNA form, the CDR3 reads TGTGCCAGCAGCTTCCGGACAGGGGTAGACACTGAAGCTTTCTTT. Looking up the rest from reference TRBV7-9 and TRBJ1-1 gives the full variable domain: DTGVSQNPRHKITKRGQNVTFRCDPISEHNRLYWYRQTLGQGPEFLTYFQNEAQLEKSRLLSDRFSAERPKGSFSTLEIQRTEQGDSAMYLCASSFRTGVDTEAFFGQGTRLTVV.

With regard to this clone: One junction end disagrees with the germline gene, perhaps due to a read error. The chain has TRBV7-8 and TRBJ2-2; 11 bases agree with TRBD2. The V gene's germline CDR1 is SGHVS and CDR2 FQNEAQ. The CDR3 is 14 amino acids. For the CDR3, the DNA is TGTGCCAGCCGCTTAGCGGGAGGGGTCGGGGAGCTGTTTTTT. It is translated as CASRLAGGVGELFF.

This sequence joins TRBV5-1 and TRBJ1-1; the match to TRBD1 covers 9 bases. The junction had 14 bases not matched to a gene; V was cut back by 4 bases and J by 1 base. The CDR3 is made up of 18 amino acids. Germline loops: CDR1 SGHRS, CDR2 YFSETQ. CDR3 in amino acids: CASSPEGYRGLQNTEAFF. The CDR3 DNA reads TGCGCCAGCAGCCCCGAGGGGTACAGGGGGCTTCAGAACACTGAAGCTTTCTTT.

DNA of the CDR3: TGTGCCAGCAGCTTAGGACAGGGGATTTACGAGCAGTACTTC. Translation: CASSLGQGIYEQYF. The V call is TRBV7-3, the J call TRBJ2-7; 9 bases fit TRBD1. Germline-derived CDR1 and CDR2 are SGHTA and FQGTGA. Trimming took 2 bases from V and 4 from J; bases not matched to a gene: 3. This CDR3 contains 14 residues. The full variable domain, its missing parts supplied by reference TRBV7-3 and TRBJ2-7, is GAGVSQTPSNKVTEKGKYVELRCDPISGHTALYWYRQSLGQGPEFLIYFQGTGAADDSGLPNDRFFAVRPEGSVSTLKIQRTERGDSAVYLCASSLGQGIYEQYFGPGTRLTVT.

The sample holds one count of this clone. V and J are TRBV5-1 and TRBJ2-1, with a weak D call TRBD2 (6 bases). The V gene's germline CDR1 is SGHRS and CDR2 YFSETQ. The CDR3 covers 14 residues. Trimming left V 3 bases short and J 8 bases short, with 15 bases between. The CDR3 here is CASSSRGRRDEQFF. CDR3 DNA sequence: TGCGCCAGCAGCTCCCGGGGTAGGAGGGATGAGCAGTTCTTC.

This clone was detected only a few times. The V gene is TRBV5-4, the J gene TRBJ2-1, with D possibly TRBD2 on 6 matching bases. CDR3 size: 17 residues. The ends were cut back, 0 bases at V and 0 bases at J, with 13 bases in the middle. Germline V gives CDR1 SGHNT, CDR2 YYREEE (reference sequence). The CDR3 here is CASSLESGSLSYNEQFF. In DNA form, the CDR3 reads TGTGCCAGCAGCTTGGAAAGCGGGTCACTCTCCTACAATGAGCAGTTCTTC.

This clone was seen more than once but under ten times. The rearrangement joins TRBV4-1 to TRBJ2-6; 9 bases agree with TRBD2. Germline V gene sequence: CDR1 MGHRA, CDR2 YSYEKL. The V segment lost 2 bases and the J segment 2 bases; nucleotides outside the gene matches: 7. This CDR3 has 18 amino acids. Written as DNA, the CDR3 is TGCGCCAGCAGCCAACCGGGACTAGCTCTCCCTGGGGCCAACGTCCTGACTTTC. Its translation is CASSQPGLALPGANVLTF.

The chain is built from TRBV28 and TRBJ1-2; 7 bases fit TRBD1. The V segment lost 1 base and the J segment 4 bases; nucleotides outside the gene matches: 6. This CDR3 spans 15 amino acids. CDR1 and CDR2 (germline): MDHEN, SYDVKM. The chain's CDR3 is CASSLLGGELYGYTF. CDR3 in DNA: TGTGCCAGCAGTTTATTAGGGGGCGAGCTCTATGGCTACACCTTC.

This chain links TRBV19 with TRBJ2-1; 13 positions agree with TRBD2. This CDR3 is 13 amino acids long. The germline V gene has CDR1 LNHDA and CDR2 SQIVND (reference sequence). J lost 7 bases, V lost 10 bases, and 4 bases had no gene match. Written as DNA, the CDR3 is TGTGCCACCAGACTAGCGGGAGGAAATGAGCAGTTCTTC. Its translation: CATRLAGGNEQFF.